These 24 T cell receptor delta chains share one sample of origin, sequenced in a study of Vδ1+ human thymocytes. Notes on the study in general: Highly polyclonal TRG and TRD repertoires with Gaussian CDR3 length distributions appeared in thymus.

These receptors are not linked to any known antigen. RNA was extracted from the cells and then reverse transcribed. CDR3 amplicons came from multiplex PCR with pooled V-gene forward and constant-region reverse primers. TCRdb called clones anew from the multiplex PCR reads with CATT. The top ten clones hold roughly 1.4% of a sample with 20,000 to 25,000 delta-chain clones, 25% to 30% of them seen once. The sequenced sample was Vdelta1+ gamma-delta thymocytes from the thymus. The subset was: FACS-sorted CD3+ TCRalphabeta- TCRVdelta1+ TCRVdelta2- thymocytes. The receptors here all came from a boy younger than two who had congenital heart surgery.

This clone was counted at least ten times. This rearrangement joins TRDV1 to TRDJ1; TRDD3 matches 13 bases. CDR3 size: 19 residues. V was clipped by 2 bases and J by 0 bases; unmatched bases: 9. CDR1 is TSWWSYY, CDR2 QGS, per germline. The CDR3 DNA sequence: TGTGCTCTTGGGGAATTTCGGCCACTGGGGGATACGCACACCGATAAACTCATCTTT. Encoded protein: CALGEFRPLGDTHTDKLIF.

This clone was observed a few times. The chain combines TRDV1 with TRDJ1, with 10 positions matching TRDD3. Losses at the gene ends were 5 bases for V and 2 bases for J; bases not matched to a gene: 11. This CDR3 is built from 17 residues. The germline V gene encodes CDR1 TSWWSYY and CDR2 QGS. CDR3 sequence reads: CALGSPDWGIVTDKLIF. CDR3 DNA sequence: TGTGCTCTTGGGTCCCCAGACTGGGGGATCGTTACCGATAAACTCATCTTT.

As for this clone: This may stem from a read error, because a much larger clone lies one nucleotide away. Other DNA sequences of this sample code for an identical CDR3. The rearrangement links TRDV1 to TRDJ1; 8 bases are shared with TRDD3. Germline V gene data show CDR1 as TSWWSYY and CDR2 as QGS. This CDR3 is built from 18 residues. J gave up 10 bases and V 0 bases, and 19 bases lay outside the gene matches. In DNA, the CDR3 is TGTGCTCTTGGGGAACTCAGTGCGTCCTACCTGAAACTGGGGGGACTCATCTTT. Translated, it gives CALGELSASYLKLGGLIF.

Comments on this clone: This sample also contains other DNA sequences that code for the same CDR3. This chain joins TRDV1 and TRDJ1; 9 positions match TRDD2. V shed 4 bases and J 1 base; nucleotides not matched to a gene: 19. The germline V gene has CDR1 TSWWSYY and CDR2 QGS. This CDR3 is built from 20 residues. The CDR3: CALGAPFLQGGFLRTDKLIF. In DNA form, the CDR3 reads TGTGCTCTTGGGGCTCCCTTCCTACAGGGGGGATTTCTCCGCACCGATAAACTCATCTTT.

The chain is built from TRDV1 and TRDJ1; 12 bases are a match to TRDD3. The V and J ends lost 0 bases and 4 bases, in that order; junction bases with no gene match: 27. CDR3 length: 24 amino acids. Germline V gene sequence: CDR1 TSWWSYY, CDR2 QGS. The CDR3, as DNA: TGTGCTCTTGGGGAACTTAAGGGGGATTTCTCATTCTGGGGGATACGGTCAAGGTGCGATAAACTCATCTTT. Protein product: CALGELKGDFSFWGIRSRCDKLIF.

The sample holds a few counts of this clone. The chain links TRDV1 to TRDJ1; 11 nucleotides align to TRDD3. This CDR3 is 20 amino acids long. J was trimmed by 6 bases and V by 2 bases; bases with no gene match: 20. Germline lookup yields CDR1 TSWWSYY and CDR2 QGS. The CDR3 loop reads CALGEIRTVNWGITPYKLIF. As DNA, the CDR3 is TGTGCTCTTGGGGAAATTCGGACCGTGAACTGGGGGATAACTCCGTATAAACTCATCTTT.

This clone was observed a few times. The genes are TRDV1 and TRDJ1, with 10 nucleotides matching TRDD3. V was pared by 6 bases and J by 2 bases, with 6 bases of the junction left unmatched. Germline loops: CDR1 TSWWSYY, CDR2 QGS. This CDR3 is 15 amino acids long. This CDR3 is CALGNWGIWTDKLIF. For the CDR3, the DNA is TGTGCTCTTGGAAACTGGGGGATTTGGACCGATAAACTCATCTTT.

V gene TRDV1 combines with J gene TRDJ1; 8 nucleotides agree with TRDD3. The CDR3 is made up of 17 amino acids. Germline V gives CDR1 TSWWSYY, CDR2 QGS. V shed 5 bases, J shed 5 bases, and the junction held 16 bases outside the gene matches. CDR3 DNA: TGTGCTCTTGGGCCCCACGGCCCTACTGGGGGGAATGATAAACTCATCTTT. Its protein product is CALGPHGPTGGNDKLIF.

This clone appeared a few times. This same CDR3 is encoded by further DNA sequences in the sample. The chain has TRDV1 and TRDJ1, with a tentative D call TRDD3 (6 bases). There are 18 residues in the CDR3. V lost 0 bases, J lost 0 bases, and 17 bases lay in between. CDR1 is TSWWSYY, CDR2 QGS, per germline. In nucleotides, the CDR3 is TGTGCTCTTGGGGAACTTGCTACGACGGGGGAGTACACCGATAAACTCATCTTT. This sequence encodes CALGELATTGEYTDKLIF.

The chain recombines TRDV1 with TRDJ1, with 10 bases that match TRDD3. The CDR3 is 15 amino acids. Per the germline V gene, CDR1 is TSWWSYY and CDR2 is QGS. V lost 6 bases and J lost 6; bases outside the gene matches: 10. This CDR3 reads CALGEAKGDTHKLIF. CDR3 coding DNA: TGTGCTCTTGGCGAAGCTAAGGGGGATACGCATAAACTCATCTTT.

A note on this clone: Other DNA sequences in this specimen translate into the identical CDR3. The chain has TRDV1 and TRDJ1; D possibly uses TRDD2 or TRDD3 (6 bases each). The CDR3 runs to 22 residues. CDR1 is TSWWSYY, CDR2 QGS, per germline. The ends were cut back, 2 bases at V and 8 bases at J, with 39 bases in the middle. CDR3 coding DNA: TGTGCTCTTGGGGAAAGTCACGCCTCTCCTACTTCCCTGGGGCATAAGGGGGGAAAACTCATCTTT. Translation: CALGESHASPTSLGHKGGKLIF.

As regards this clone: A much larger clone is a single base away; this may be a read error. The sample contains more than one DNA sequence encoding this CDR3. This rearrangement joins TRDV1 to TRDJ2; 10 positions agree with TRDD3. The CDR3 runs 19 residues. Germline values: CDR1 TSWWSYY, CDR2 QGS. CDR3 bases: TGTGCACTTGCCTTCCCATTGGGGGATACTTTGGCTTTGACAGCACAACTCTTCTTT. Amino acid sequence: CALAFPLGDTLALTAQLFF.

The chain is built from TRDV1 and TRDJ1, with 8 positions matching TRDD3. This CDR3 comprises 22 residues. Germline CDR1 is TSWWSYY and CDR2 is QGS. Germline trimming cut 1 base from V and 0 bases from J; bases unmatched to any gene: 22. CDR3 sequence: CALGERTGPTSAVLGDTDKLIF. The CDR3 region has the DNA TGTGCTCTTGGGGAACGGACGGGACCCACTTCCGCAGTACTGGGGGACACCGATAAACTCATCTTT.

This clone has more than one count but fewer than ten. This sequence joins TRDV1 and TRDJ1; TRDD3 matches at 8 bases. Germline CDR1 is TSWWSYY and CDR2 is QGS. The CDR3 is 22 amino acids. V lost 4 bases and J lost 0; bases outside the gene matches: 25. The CDR3 bases are TGTGCTCTTGGGGTCCCTTCGCACGACATTACTGGGGGCTACTACTACACCGATAAACTCATCTTT. The encoded protein is CALGVPSHDITGGYYYTDKLIF.

Concerning this clone: One end of the junction does not line up with germline, which may come from a read error. J is TRDJ1 and V is TRDV1; possible D gene TRDD2, 6 bases. Germline V gives CDR1 TSWWSYY, CDR2 QGS. This CDR3 has 19 amino acids. The CDR3 loop is CALGEPIGLPTTLSDKPIF. The CDR3 DNA follows: TGTGCTCTTGGGGAACCCATCGGCCTTCCCACGACCTTAAGCGATAAACCCATCTTT.

A few counts support this clone. The chain is built from TRDV1 and TRDJ1; D uncertain. Trimming shortened V by 1 base and J by 10 bases, and 19 bases separated the two germline ends. The V gene's germline CDR1 is TSWWSYY and CDR2 QGS. This CDR3 comprises 15 residues. The CDR3: CALGEPSHTTVGLIF. The CDR3 region has the DNA TGTGCTCTTGGGGAACCCTCCCACACCACGGTGGGACTCATCTTT.

This clone occurred a few times. The V gene is TRDV1, the J gene TRDJ1, with D possibly being TRDD3 (6 bases). Per germline, CDR1 TSWWSYY and CDR2 QGS. This CDR3 region has 17 residues. The germline V and J ends were trimmed by 3 bases and 0 bases, with 17 bases remaining between them. The CDR3 loop reads CALGDTLRGTYTDKLIF. CDR3 nucleotide sequence: TGTGCTCTTGGGGACACTCTGCGGGGGACCTACACCGATAAACTCATCTTT.

This clone showed up just a few times. V and J are TRDV1 and TRDJ1; TRDD3 agrees at 9 bases. Germline lookup yields CDR1 TSWWSYY and CDR2 QGS. Unmatched junction bases numbered 47, after V lost 0 bases and J lost 0 bases. The CDR3 runs to 31 residues. The chain's CDR3 is CALGELLTPSLRAGLSTGGTLQNPYTDKLIF. In nucleotides, the CDR3 is TGTGCTCTTGGGGAACTATTAACCCCCAGCCTAAGGGCGGGTCTGAGTACTGGGGGAACCTTACAAAACCCGTACACCGATAAACTCATCTTT.

This clone came up a few times. Other DNA sequences in the sample encode the same CDR3. V usage is TRDV1 and J usage is TRDJ1; 13 bases line up with TRDD3. Trimming at V came to 4 bases and at J to 5 bases, leaving 25 bases not matched to a gene. In germline, CDR1 is TSWWSYY, CDR2 QGS. This CDR3 has 22 amino acids. The CDR3 coding sequence is TGTGCTCTTGGGGTCTCTCTTACGGGTCCCCAAGTACTGGGGGATACGGCGGATAAACTCATCTTT. Protein: CALGVSLTGPQVLGDTADKLIF.

This clone was recorded a few times. This chain joins TRDV1 and TRDJ1, with 9 nucleotides matching TRDD3. This CDR3 region has 26 residues. Germline V gene sequence: CDR1 TSWWSYY, CDR2 QGS. The trim removed 1 base at V and 0 bases at J, leaving 33 bases unmatched. The CDR3, as DNA: TGTGCTCTTGGGGAACGGGACTTAGGAGTTCGTACTGGGGGACCTCCCATGCAATTTGACACCGATAAACTCATCTTT. Protein: CALGERDLGVRTGGPPMQFDTDKLIF.

In this sample, this clone turned up a few times. This rearrangement joins TRDV1 to TRDJ1; D is ambiguous. In germline, CDR1 is TSWWSYY, CDR2 QGS. V was clipped by 5 bases and J by 0 bases, with 16 bases between them. The CDR3 is 16 residues long. CDR3 nucleotides: TGTGCTCTTGGGAAGGGAGCCGCGGGGTACACCGATAAACTCATCTTT. Its translation: CALGKGAAGYTDKLIF.

V and J are TRDV1 and TRDJ1; TRDD3 matches at 13 bases. Losses at the gene ends were 2 bases for V and 7 bases for J; bases not matched to a gene: 22. This CDR3 is 21 amino acids long. The germline V gene encodes CDR1 TSWWSYY and CDR2 QGS. For the CDR3, the DNA is TGTGCTCTTGGGGAAGTAACCCTTACGGGCTCACTGGGGGATACGTCCGGTAAACTCATCTTT. Its translation is CALGEVTLTGSLGDTSGKLIF.

The chain is built from TRDV1 and TRDJ1; 10 nucleotides match TRDD3. V was pared by 5 bases and J by 0 bases, with 18 bases of the junction left unmatched. The germline CDR1 and CDR2 sequences are TSWWSYY and QGS. The length of the CDR3 is 20 residues. CDR3: CALGNALLGGGGYHTDKLIF. CDR3 DNA sequence: TGTGCTCTTGGGAACGCGCTCCTCGGGGGTGGGGGATACCACACCGATAAACTCATCTTT.

The chain carries TRDV1 and TRDJ1, with 13 bases fitting TRDD3. Germline values: CDR1 TSWWSYY, CDR2 QGS. There are 18 residues in the CDR3. Trimming at V came to 5 bases and at J to 4 bases, leaving 13 bases not matched to a gene. CDR3 residues: CALGLPEIYWGIRDKLIF. The CDR3 DNA reads TGTGCTCTTGGGTTACCTGAGATCTACTGGGGGATACGCGATAAACTCATCTTT.